This T cell receptor beta chain is from a study of blood T cell repertoires in COVID-19. Sequencing was performed with immunoSEQ multiplex PCR; in TCRdb, only in-frame clones are kept and a portion is missing. Of 150,000 to 250,000 clones listed, about four fifths are singletons. The V gene's germline CDR1 is SGHAT and CDR2 FQNNGV. The V and J ends lost 5 bases and 0 bases, in that order; junction bases with no gene match: 7. The CDR3 length is 15 residues. The sequenced sample consisted of peripheral blood. The TCR sequence derives from a woman aged 40-49 years with COVID-19, enrolled during active disease. V is TRBV11-2 and J is TRBJ2-7; 7 bases are a match to TRBD1. The CDR3 is CASSAASGGSYEQYF. CDR3 DNA: TGTGCCAGCAGCGCGGCCTCAGGGGGCTCCTACGAGCAGTACTTC.